One and the same sample provided the 30 T cell receptor beta chains below, sequenced in a study of monozygotic twins with inflammatory bowel disease. TCRdb re-called the 5' RACE reads and catalogs CDR3 proteins one per entry, DNA excluded. Its listing shows about 380,000 distinct CDR3 sequences. Material for sequencing was blood. Receptors were obtained from a human donor with ulcerative colitis or Crohn's disease, or a healthy co-twin of an affected twin (not recorded which).

The chain combines TRBV11-2 with TRBJ2-7; with no DNA, the TCRdb D assignment of TRBD1 cannot be verified. The length of the CDR3 is 15 residues. CDR1 and CDR2 from the germline V gene are SGHAT and FQNNGV. The CDR3 protein is CASSLISGTGYEQYF.

The rearrangement uses TRBV18 and TRBJ2-4; TCRdb's D gene call, TRBD2, goes unchecked for lack of DNA. The germline CDR1 and CDR2 sequences are KGHSH and LQKENI. The CDR3 extends over 15 amino acids. CDR3 region: CASSPGRLAKNIQYF.

V is TRBV6-2 or TRBV6-3 and J is TRBJ2-7. This CDR3 has 14 residues. Germline values: CDR1 MNHEY, CDR2 SVGEGT. The CDR3 is CASSYSESFYEQYF.

This chain joins TRBV5-6 and TRBJ1-5; the D gene TCRdb calls, TRBD1, cannot be checked with no DNA. The CDR3 contains 15 residues. Germline V lookup: CDR1 SGHDT, CDR2 YYEEEE. The CDR3 here is CASSLGWAGHQPQHF.

The V call is TRBV9, the J call TRBJ1-4. CDR3 length equals 14 residues. Germline V gene sequence: CDR1 SGDLS, CDR2 YYNGEE. The CDR3 region is CASSVRGGNEKLFF.

This chain uses TRBV6-2 or TRBV6-3 with TRBJ2-7; TCRdb indicates TRBD1, and absent DNA this call remains unverified. Germline CDR1 is MNHEY and CDR2 is SVGEGT. This CDR3 comprises 19 residues. CDR3: CASSRIPGQYGAESYEQYF.

The J gene is TRBJ2-6, the V gene TRBV24-1; absent DNA, TCRdb's TRBD2 call cannot be checked. Germline lookup yields CDR1 KGHDR and CDR2 SFDVKD. This CDR3 contains 21 residues. The CDR3 is CATSEESGTRCYSTGANVLTF.

The rearrangement joins TRBV6-5 to TRBJ2-5; TCRdb picks TRBD2, but there is no DNA to check that call. This CDR3 comprises 13 residues. Germline V lookup: CDR1 MNHEY, CDR2 SVGAGI. This chain's CDR3 is CASRLAGVETQYF.

This chain links TRBV6-1 with TRBJ2-6; the D gene TCRdb calls, TRBD1, cannot be checked with no DNA. This CDR3 region has 14 residues. Germline V gives CDR1 MNHNS, CDR2 SASEGT. CDR3 in amino acids: CASRETGTFNVLTF.

The CDR3 here is CASSTRDRGSYEQYF. The J gene is TRBJ2-7, the V gene TRBV28; TCRdb proposes TRBD1, but this gene call is untestable without DNA. The V gene's germline CDR1 is MDHEN and CDR2 SYDVKM. The CDR3 runs 15 residues.

The V and J genes are TRBV7-2 and TRBJ2-7; the D call from TCRdb, TRBD2, cannot be confirmed without DNA. The V gene's germline CDR1 is SGHTA and CDR2 FQGNSA. This CDR3 spans 13 amino acids. CDR3 residues: CASSSGTSGEQYF.

V and J are TRBV4-2 and TRBJ2-1; TCRdb returns TRBD2, unconfirmable since there is no DNA. The germline CDR1 and CDR2 sequences are LGHNA and YNFKEQ. The CDR3 has 16 residues. The CDR3 sequence is CASSQAGTSGHNEQFF.

V is TRBV4-2 and J is TRBJ2-7; without DNA, the TCRdb call of TRBD1 cannot be checked. This CDR3 spans 16 amino acids. Per germline, CDR1 LGHNA and CDR2 YNFKEQ. This CDR3 is CASSQDIDRLPYEQYF.

The rearrangement joins TRBV18 to TRBJ2-3. Germline V gene data show CDR1 as KGHSH and CDR2 as LQKENI. This CDR3 contains 14 residues. The chain's CDR3 is CASSPPVGTDTQYF. Combining the CDR3 with reference TRBV18 and TRBJ2-3 gives the whole variable domain NAGVMQNPRHLVRRRGQEARLRCSPMKGHSHVYWYRQLPEEGLKFMVYLQKENIIDESGMPKERFSAEFPKEGPSILRIQQVVRGDSAAYFCASSPPVGTDTQYFGPGTRLTVL.

The chain combines TRBV9 with TRBJ2-1; the D call from TCRdb, TRBD2, cannot be confirmed without DNA. Germline CDR1 SGDLS, CDR2 YYNGEE. The CDR3 is made up of 16 amino acids. The chain's CDR3 is CASSVEGEGLMNEQFF.

The chain combines TRBV5-1 with TRBJ1-4; TCRdb's D call, TRBD1, is unchecked because there is no DNA. Germline assignment: CDR1 SGHRS and CDR2 YFSETQ. The CDR3 runs to 17 residues. CDR3 amino acids: CASSLDPSGQGNEKLFF.

This chain links TRBV7-2 with TRBJ2-2. The CDR3 is made up of 13 amino acids. Germline loops: CDR1 SGHTA, CDR2 FQGNSA. The CDR3 loop is CASSPNPTGELFF.

The chain couples TRBV3-1 to TRBJ2-3; TCRdb lists TRBD1, though no DNA is available to test this call. Looked up from germline, CDR1 is LGHDT and CDR2 is YNNKEL (reference sequence). The CDR3 consists of 15 residues. The chain's CDR3 is CASSQDPRDEDTQYF.

This chain links TRBV6-2 or TRBV6-3 with TRBJ2-1; TCRdb selects TRBD1, and the lack of DNA leaves this call unchecked. The CDR3 covers 16 residues. The germline CDR1 and CDR2 sequences are MNHEY and SVGEGT. The CDR3 here is CASSQPGGQTYNEQFF.

V usage is TRBV5-1 and J usage is TRBJ1-2. Germline V lookup: CDR1 SGHRS, CDR2 YFSETQ. The CDR3 has 15 residues. The CDR3 sequence: CASSLVRTPNYGYTF.

The chain combines TRBV7-9 with TRBJ2-3; TCRdb selects TRBD1, and the lack of DNA leaves this call unchecked. CDR1 and CDR2 from the germline V gene are SEHNR and FQNEAQ (reference sequence). This CDR3 comprises 15 residues. This CDR3 reads CASSLPRGGTDTQYF.

The rearrangement links TRBV9 to TRBJ1-3; TCRdb proposes TRBD1, but this gene call is untestable without DNA. Germline CDR1 and CDR2: SGDLS and YYNGEE. The CDR3 is made up of 15 amino acids. Here the CDR3 reads CASSETGYSGNTIYF.

The chain carries TRBV28 and TRBJ1-5; TCRdb's D call, TRBD1, is unchecked because there is no DNA. Germline V gene sequence: CDR1 MDHEN, CDR2 SYDVKM. CDR3 length equals 13 residues. The CDR3: CASSPRGDQPQHF.

The chain employs TRBV5-6 and TRBJ1-2; TCRdb reports TRBD1, a call that lacks DNA to check it against. CDR1 and CDR2 (germline): SGHDT, YYEEEE. The CDR3 extends over 16 amino acids. CDR3 in amino acids: CASSLPWDRGVYGYTF.

The genes are TRBV4-2 and TRBJ2-2. CDR1 LGHNA and CDR2 YNFKEQ come from the germline V gene. The CDR3 extends over 20 amino acids. This chain's CDR3 is CASSQDKAAGAWLNTGELFF.

CDR3 sequence reads: CSARVGTGEQPQHF. This rearrangement joins TRBV20-1 to TRBJ1-5; without DNA, the TCRdb call of TRBD1 cannot be checked. CDR1 and CDR2 from the germline V gene are DFQATT and SNEGSKA (reference sequence). The CDR3 consists of 14 residues.

The chain employs TRBV5-1 and TRBJ2-3; TCRdb's assignment of TRBD2 cannot be checked, as there is no DNA. CDR1 is SGHRS, CDR2 YFSETQ, per germline. CDR3 length equals 15 residues. This CDR3 reads CASSLNGGAVDTQYF.

The rearrangement links TRBV3-1 to TRBJ1-5; TCRdb proposes TRBD1, but this gene call is untestable without DNA. This CDR3 has 12 residues. Germline V gives CDR1 LGHDT, CDR2 YNNKEL (reference sequence). CDR3 sequence reads: CASSQGGGPQHF. The variable domain in full, with the rest retrieved from reference TRBV3-1 and TRBJ1-5, is DTAVSQTPKYLVTQMGNDKSIKCEQNLGHDTMYWYKQDSKKFLKIMFSYNNKELIINETVPNRFSPKSPDKAHLNLHINSLELGDSAVYFCASSQGGGPQHFGDGTRLSIL.

This sequence joins TRBV12-3 or TRBV12-4 and TRBJ1-1; the TRBD1 assignment by TCRdb is unverifiable without DNA. The CDR3 is 15 amino acids. CDR3 sequence reads: CASSKRTDMNTEAFF.

V usage is TRBV4-3 and J usage is TRBJ2-1; the D call of TRBD2 rests on TCRdb alone, since no DNA is present to check it. CDR1 is LGHNA and CDR2 is YSLEER in the germline V gene. The CDR3 has 14 residues. The CDR3 loop is CASSQAGGQNEQFF.